This T cell receptor (beta chain) originates from a study of identical twins (dated by TCRdb to the mid-2010s). About the full investigation: To test whether fetal clonotypes persist, this study deep-sequenced TCR alpha and beta repertoires from monozygotic twins, from unrelated adults of various ages, and from cord blood. To rule out contamination, the twin experiments were replicated at different times with different library preparation protocols.

Reading the germline V gene gives CDR1 ENHRY and CDR2 SYGVKD. The CDR3 has 15 amino acids, counting the end cysteine and phenylalanine. CDR3 DNA is the only sequence kept; it has 45 bases, read in frame from the first base. At the junction V is shortened by 3 bases and J by 6 bases, with 16 bases in between. As regards this clonotype: No cognate antigen has been identified for it. Base quality data are lacking; no much larger clone is found one base away.

The method was 5' RACE. The sample was run on an Illumina HiSeq 2000. A universal primer binding site was added through template switching, and the final cDNA carried a unique molecular identifier so that TCR cDNA molecules could be counted accurately. Specific primers in the conserved constant-segment region were used to synthesize first-strand cDNA for TCR alpha and beta chains. To control for contamination, every cDNA library carried two barcodes: a SMART-Mk sample barcode plus Illumina barcodes. TruSeq adapter sequences, together with Illumina sample barcodes, were added in two successive PCR steps. TCR alpha and beta cDNA libraries were sequenced on the Illumina HiSeq platform with custom primers. Processing in the source paper ran as follows. Unique molecular identifiers were extracted from raw reads with MiGEC, and CDR3 positions were determined with MiXCR. Recombination models were inferred per individual with the repgenHMM and IGoR tools using an EM algorithm. Shared clonotype analysis was performed with the tcR package in R, normalizing sharing by the product of cloneset sizes. Out-of-frame nonproductive sequences were analyzed to study raw recombination free of thymic and clonal selection effects. Through fastp at Q25 and MiXCR, TCRdb rebuilt clones from the public reads, retaining in-frame beta chains. When rows share a CDR3 protein, they turn into one entry using the most common DNA and genes. The V and J calls come from TCRdb's annotation, not from the publication. The sample table shows hundreds of thousands of distinct CDR3 sequences, and about 20% are seen once. Jointly, the top ten make up around 13% of the sample.

The full study reports these points: Compared with coincidental sharing between unrelated individuals, an excess of low generation-probability sequences was observed among out-of-frame TCR alpha sequences shared between twins. A weaker excess of twin sharing was found in beta out-of-frame sequences because the signal-to-noise ratio was lowered by fewer shared sequences. Fewer insertions were carried by abundant cord blood beta clonotypes; a weaker similar trend was observed in young adult naive repertoires, while no such trend was observed in memory repertoires. In monozygotic twins, recombination models systematically underestimated out-of-frame TCR alpha sharing, but the models matched the sharing seen between unrelated individuals. Invariant T cells such as MAIT and iNKT could partly confound zero-insertion analyses, though diverse VJ usage argued against this for most clonotypes. Conclusions relied on cross-sectional statistical analysis, since the same donors could not be followed over many years.

All donors were healthy Caucasians. The twin cohort consisted of three pairs of female monozygotic twins, all aged roughly 18 to 29 years. RNA for TCR libraries was isolated from peripheral blood mononuclear cells. The sample also formed part of further work on T cells expressing NK-cell markers. The second study reports: TCR beta-chain repertoires were profiled in sorted CD3+CD56+NKG2C+, CD3+CD56+NKG2C- and CD3+CD56-NKG2C+ T-cell subsets from eight donors. Of the eight sequenced donors, seven were found to be HCMV-seropositive and one was found to be HCMV-seronegative. To restrict sorting to alphabetaTCR-expressing T cells, an anti-gammadeltaTCR antibody was added in several experiments. In more than 5 donors, the dominant CD3+CD56+NKG2C+ clonotypes were found to rank among the top 10 CD8+ clonotypes and to make up 1.0-7.0% of CD8+ T cells. Those dominant clonotypes were again the most abundant among CD3+CD56-NKG2C+ cells in a few donors, at roughly 25-65%. It remained unclear whether the expanded NKG2C-expressing T cell clones were specific for HCMV antigens. Randomly selected healthy volunteers, three men and five women, were used as the eight sequenced donors. A commercial ELISA kit detecting HCMV-specific IgG in serum was used to determine HCMV serostatus. Bulk peripheral blood T-cell repertoires were additionally sequenced from unsorted PBMC for a handful of donors. MIGEC was used to demultiplex reads and group the reads by UMI, and MiTCR was used to assemble and quantify clonotypes. To remove erroneous sequences, TCR cDNA sequences were retained only when supported by two or more reads. Downstream repertoire analysis used the tcR package, and clonotypes were matched across fractions by CDR3 nucleotide sequence plus V segment. Antigen specificity was annotated against VDJdb with VDJmatch, allowing one amino acid substitution in CDR3.

The chain is made from TRBV10-3 and TRBJ2-3; the D gene remains uncertain. The origin of this receptor is a woman between 18 and 29 years old in good health. The material sequenced was PBMCs. This receptor carries the CDR3 CAISENPRSSDTQYF. In nucleotide form, the sequence is TGTGCCATCAGTGAAAACCCCCGGTCGAGTGATACGCAGTATTTT.